The 21 T cell receptor beta chains reported below all come from one sample, sequenced in a study of Graves' ophthalmopathy and Graves' hyperthyroidism. RNA transcripts were the template, and TCR beta CDR3 regions were amplified from them. RT-PCR with HTBI primers came first, then second-round multiplex PCR. Each CDR3 protein is one row after TCRdb ran MiXCR on the multiplex PCR reads. The sample has about 700,000 distinct CDR3 sequences; 40% are singletons. Sequencing was done on a sample of peripheral blood. These receptors were taken from an adult man with Graves' ophthalmopathy.

Remarks on this clonotype: Possible read error: a much larger clone is one base away. The chain has TRBV29-1 and TRBJ2-7; 8 bases map to TRBD1. The CDR3 is made up of 14 amino acids. The germline CDR1 and CDR2 sequences are SQVTM and ANQGSEA. The CDR3 DNA reads as TGCAGCGTTGTCAGGACAGGGTCTCTCTGGGAGCAGCACTTC. It yields the protein CSVVRTGSLWEQHF.

This clonotype showed up just once. The chain employs TRBV7-9 and TRBJ1-2, with unresolved D. This CDR3 spans 11 amino acids. Germline values: CDR1 SEHNR, CDR2 FQNEAQ (reference sequence). The V gene lost 8 bases and the J gene lost 5 bases, with 9 bases spanning the gap. The CDR3 is CASGSQYGYTF. In DNA form, the CDR3 reads TGTGCCAGCGGCTCCCAATATGGCTACACCTTC.

This clonotype was observed many times. This chain uses TRBV10-2 with TRBJ2-7, with 13 bases identical to TRBD2. Germline values: CDR1 WSHSY, CDR2 SAAADI. J gave up 1 base and V 6 bases, and 0 bases lay outside the gene matches. This CDR3 has 14 amino acids. CDR3 loop: CASRGLAGSYEQYF. In DNA, the CDR3 is TGCGCCAGCAGGGGACTAGCGGGGTCCTACGAGCAGTACTTC.

The chain employs TRBV29-1 and TRBJ1-2; D is possibly TRBD1 (5 bases). The length of the CDR3 is 14 residues. Germline V lookup: CDR1 SQVTM, CDR2 ANQGSEA. Trimming took 7 bases from V and 8 from J, leaving 23 bases between them. The DNA of the CDR3 is TGCAGCGATGGTGGGGGACTGACCTCCGGAGGCTACACCTTC. Translation: CSDGGGLTSGGYTF. The full variable domain, completed using reference TRBV29-1 and TRBJ1-2, is SAVISQKPSRDICQRGTSLTIQCQVDSQVTMMFWYRQQPGQSLTLIATANQGSEATYESGFVIDKFPISRPNLTFSTLTVSNMSPEDSSIYLCSDGGGLTSGGYTFGSGTRLTVV.

The sample holds many counts of this clonotype. This sequence joins TRBV7-9 and TRBJ1-1; weak D call: TRBD1 (5 bases). Germline values: CDR1 SEHNR, CDR2 FQNEAQ (reference sequence). Deletions cut 8 bases from V and 3 bases from J, with 13 bases between. The CDR3 has 13 amino acids. CDR3 DNA: TGTGCCAGCGATCTCGTCAGGGACACTGAAGCTTTCTTT. As protein: CASDLVRDTEAFF.

The chain uses TRBV19 and TRBJ1-6; unclear D gene. V shed 9 bases and J shed 7 bases, with 25 bases lying between them. Germline V gene data show CDR1 as LNHDA and CDR2 as SQIVND (reference sequence). The CDR3 spans 17 residues. For the CDR3, the DNA is TGTGCCAGCAGCGTAGGGATCGGGCCCCAGGAAAATTCACCCCTCCACTTT. As protein: CASSVGIGPQENSPLHF.

With regard to this clonotype: This may arise from a read error, as a much more abundant clone is one base away. V usage is TRBV9 and J usage is TRBJ2-5; perhaps TRBD2 as D (5 bases). CDR3 size: 18 residues. Germline assignment: CDR1 SGDLS and CDR2 YYNGEE. The CDR3 nucleotides are TGTGCCAGCAGCGTAGATCCTGGGTTCGCGGGCAGCCAAGGGACCCAGTACTTC. As protein: CASSVDPGFAGSQGTQYF. The complete variable domain, with remaining parts taken from reference TRBV9 and TRBJ2-5, reads DSGVTQTPKHLITATGQRVTLRCSPRSGDLSVYWYQQSLDQGLQFLIQYYNGEERAKGNILERFSAQQFPDLHSELNLSSLELGDSALYFCASSVDPGFAGSQGTQYFGPGTRLLVL.

The CDR3 DNA reads TGCAGTGCCAAGACGGGGGTGGATGGCTACACCTTC. It yields the protein CSAKTGVDGYTF. The chain is built from TRBV20-1 and TRBJ1-2, with D tentatively TRBD1 (5 bases). CDR3 size: 12 residues. Trimming stripped 6 bases from V and 6 bases from J, with 14 bases between. Per the germline V gene, CDR1 is DFQATT and CDR2 is SNEGSKA (reference sequence).

The chain carries TRBV20-1 and TRBJ2-5; D perhaps matches TRBD2 (5 bases). The CDR3 covers 16 residues. V lost 7 bases and J 4 bases, leaving 25 bases between the germline ends. CDR1 and CDR2 from the germline V gene are DFQATT and SNEGSKA (reference sequence). The CDR3 loop is CSGARDPAAFGETQYF. The CDR3 DNA is TGCAGTGGAGCCCGGGATCCCGCAGCCTTTGGAGAGACCCAGTACTTC.

In this sample, this clonotype turned up many times. The chain recombines TRBV2 with TRBJ1-5; perhaps TRBD1 as D (6 bases). Germline CDR1 is SNHLY and CDR2 is FYNNEI. V shed 2 bases and J shed 3 bases, with 11 bases lying between them. This CDR3 contains 15 residues. The CDR3 sequence is CASSELRGANQPQHF. The CDR3 DNA follows: TGTGCCAGCAGTGAACTTCGGGGGGCCAATCAGCCCCAGCATTTT.

The CDR3 sequence: CSVDQGSTGELFF. CDR3 nucleotide sequence: TGCAGCGTTGATCAGGGGAGCACCGGGGAGCTGTTTTTT. The chain joins TRBV29-1 to TRBJ2-2; D possibly corresponds to TRBD1 (6 bases). Germline V gives CDR1 SQVTM, CDR2 ANQGSEA. The CDR3 consists of 13 residues. The V end was cut by 3 bases, the J end by 4 bases, with 9 bases between.

V gene TRBV19 combines with J gene TRBJ2-7, with TRBD2 matching over 7 bases. Germline values: CDR1 LNHDA, CDR2 SQIVND (reference sequence). The ends lost 3 bases at V and 3 bases at J; junction bases unmatched: 8. The CDR3 extends over 15 amino acids. The CDR3 is CASSMGSGVYYEQYF. The DNA for the CDR3 is TGTGCCAGTAGTATGGGGAGCGGGGTTTACTACGAGCAGTACTTC.

This clonotype was picked up a small number of times. A read error may produce the germline difference seen at one junction end. The chain links TRBV10-2 to TRBJ1-1, with a possible D match to TRBD1 (6 bases). CDR1 is WSHSY, CDR2 SAAADI, per germline. This CDR3 is built from 13 residues. The CDR3 spells CASNTGPNTEAFF. In DNA form, the CDR3 reads TGTGCCAGCAACACAGGGCCCAACACTGAAGCTTTCTTT.

This chain links TRBV7-9 with TRBJ2-2, with 9 bases identical to TRBD1. The CDR3 contains 16 residues. Germline V gene lookup returns CDR1 SEHNR and CDR2 FQNEAQ (reference sequence). The V and J ends lost 5 bases and 5 bases, in that order; junction bases with no gene match: 9. Written as DNA, the CDR3 is TGTGCCAGCAGCCCGGGGGACAGGGTTTCTACCGGGGAGCTGTTTTTT. Its protein is CASSPGDRVSTGELFF.

The rearrangement links TRBV14 to TRBJ2-5; possible D gene TRBD1, 5 bases. Germline V lookup: CDR1 SGHDN, CDR2 FVKESK. The CDR3 has 12 amino acids. Trimming removed 3 bases from V and 4 bases from J, with 6 bases in between. The CDR3 DNA reads as TGTGCCAGCAGCCACGACAGAGAGACCCAGTACTTC. It encodes CASSHDRETQYF. The variable domain in full, with the rest retrieved from reference TRBV14 and TRBJ2-5, is EAGVTQFPSHSVIEKGQTVTLRCDPISGHDNLYWYRRVMGKEIKFLLHFVKESKQDESGMPNNRFLAERTGGTYSTLKVQPAELEDSGVYFCASSHDRETQYFGPGTRLLVL.

At least ten counts were recorded for this clonotype. The V call is TRBV25-1, the J call TRBJ2-5, with D possibly TRBD1 on 7 matching bases. This CDR3 has 15 amino acids. CDR1 is MGHDK, CDR2 SYGVNS, per germline. V lost 3 bases to trimming and J lost 0 bases, with 11 bases between them. The CDR3 nucleotides are TGTGCCAGCAGTGAGCAGGGGGGTTACCAAGAGACCCAGTACTTC. This gives the protein CASSEQGGYQETQYF.

In its sample, this clonotype was seen many times. This chain joins TRBV9 and TRBJ2-7; D may match TRBD1 or TRBD2 (5 bases each). Trimming stripped 3 bases from V and 3 bases from J, with 13 bases between. Germline V gene sequence: CDR1 SGDLS, CDR2 YYNGEE. The CDR3 length is 14 residues. CDR3 DNA: TGTGCCAGCAGCGCCTCGACTGGGGGCTACGAGCAGTACTTC. Residues: CASSASTGGYEQYF.

The table lists this clonotype with many counts. The V and J genes are TRBV2 and TRBJ2-7, with TRBD1 matching 10 bases. Germline trimming cut 3 bases from V and 4 bases from J; bases unmatched to any gene: 9. The CDR3 consists of 16 residues. Germline CDR1 is SNHLY and CDR2 is FYNNEI. CDR3 in DNA: TGTGCCAGCAGTGATTCTGACGGGACAGGGGCGTACGAGCAGTACTTC. Its protein product is CASSDSDGTGAYEQYF.

This chain connects TRBV7-9 to TRBJ2-5, with D perhaps TRBD1 (6 bases). Trimming took off 1 base at V and 5 bases at J, with 14 bases between the two ends. Germline loops: CDR1 SEHNR, CDR2 FQNEAQ (reference sequence). CDR3 length: 15 amino acids. DNA of the CDR3: TGTGCCAGCAGCTTAGGTACAGGGCTGGGGGAGACCCAGTACTTC. Translated: CASSLGTGLGETQYF.

The chain carries TRBV2 and TRBJ1-2; D not resolved. Between the trimmed V and J ends, which lost 3 bases and 2 bases, there was a span of 7 bases. The length of the CDR3 is 13 residues. CDR1 is SNHLY, CDR2 FYNNEI, per germline. The CDR3 DNA reads as TGTGCCAGCAGTGAGACTGAGAACTATGGCTACACCTTC. Translating it yields CASSETENYGYTF.

The count of this clonotype is one. The chain joins TRBV9 to TRBJ1-2; tentatively, D is TRBD1 (6 bases). The CDR3 contains 12 residues. V lost 4 bases to trimming and J lost 7 bases, with 11 bases between them. Germline CDR1 is SGDLS and CDR2 is YYNGEE. The CDR3 DNA follows: TGTGCCAGCAGCCCCCACAGGGCTGGCTACACCTTC. Protein product: CASSPHRAGYTF. Together with reference TRBV9 and TRBJ1-2, the CDR3 gives the full variable domain: DSGVTQTPKHLITATGQRVTLRCSPRSGDLSVYWYQQSLDQGLQFLIQYYNGEERAKGNILERFSAQQFPDLHSELNLSSLELGDSALYFCASSPHRAGYTFGSGTRLTVV.